Presented here are 4 T cell receptor beta chains from one specimen sequenced in a study of Graves' ophthalmopathy and Graves' hyperthyroidism. Amplification of the TCR beta CDR3 regions used RNA transcripts (as template). An opening RT-PCR round employed HTBI primers and preceded a second-round multiplex PCR. TCRdb re-called the multiplex PCR reads through MiXCR, storing one row per CDR3 protein. This repertoire shows about 160,000 distinct CDR3 sequences, 30% to 45% found once; its top ten account for 5.8%. Sequenced material: peripheral blood. The receptors shown here come from a woman aged 35 to 49 with Graves' ophthalmopathy.

The chain couples TRBV11-2 to TRBJ2-7; maybe TRBD2 (6 bases). From germline, CDR1 is SGHAT and CDR2 FQNNGV. V was trimmed by 0 bases and J by 3 bases, leaving 12 bases between them. This CDR3 contains 15 residues. The CDR3 protein is CASSLDGGRGYEQYF. Written as DNA, the CDR3 is TGTGCCAGCAGCTTAGACGGGGGAAGGGGCTACGAGCAGTACTTC.

This clonotype occurred many times. This chain links TRBV12-3 or TRBV12-4 with TRBJ1-2; possibly TRBD1 for D (5 bases). The CDR3 consists of 15 residues. Deletions cut 3 bases from V and 4 bases from J, with 15 bases between. This CDR3 reads CASSFGAGRGYGYTF. The CDR3 DNA is TGTGCCAGCAGTTTTGGTGCGGGGCGCGGCTATGGCTACACCTTC.

The chain combines TRBV6-1 with TRBJ1-5, with a tentative D call TRBD1 (5 bases). The CDR3 consists of 12 residues. The V end lost 6 bases, the J end lost 6 bases, and 9 bases lay between the germline ends. Per germline, CDR1 MNHNS and CDR2 SASEGT. In DNA, the CDR3 is TGTGCCAGCAGAATGGGGACTCAGCCCCAGCATTTT. It translates to CASRMGTQPQHF.

V usage is TRBV11-2 and J usage is TRBJ2-7; D may be TRBD2 (6 bases). The germline CDR1 and CDR2 sequences are SGHAT and FQNNGV. Trimming stripped 5 bases from V and 3 bases from J, with 20 bases between. The CDR3 totals 16 residues. The CDR3 spells CASSPRRGGGYYEQYF. The CDR3 DNA sequence: TGTGCCAGCAGCCCTAGGCGGGGAGGAGGCTACTACGAGCAGTACTTC.